The 18 T cell receptor beta chains given below trace back to one sample, sequenced in a study of blood T cell repertoires in COVID-19. Clones were read by immunoSEQ multiplex PCR, and TCRdb kept only the in-frame ones, dropping some. The sample records approximately 350,000 clones, around 89% being singletons. The specimen was PBMCs or T cells enriched from blood (not recorded which). All receptors come from a man between 18 and 29 years old who had recovered from COVID-19.

V is TRBV11-3 and J is TRBJ2-6; possibly TRBD2 for D (7 bases). Germline CDR1 SGHNT, CDR2 YENEEA. Trimming took 2 bases from V and 2 from J, leaving 16 bases between them. There are 18 residues in the CDR3. The CDR3 loop reads CASSLTQGGTTGANVLTF. For the CDR3, the DNA is TGTGCCAGCAGCTTAACACAGGGAGGGACCACTGGGGCCAACGTCCTGACTTTC.

V usage is TRBV5-4 and J usage is TRBJ2-2; TRBD2 aligns across 8 bases. J was trimmed by 4 bases and V by 7 bases; bases with no gene match: 9. The CDR3 runs to 15 residues. CDR1 is SGHNT and CDR2 is YYREEE in the germline V gene (reference sequence). This chain's CDR3 is CASRLAGSGTGELFF. CDR3 sequence (DNA): TGTGCCAGCCGGCTAGCGGGCAGCGGCACCGGGGAGCTGTTTTTT. Looking up the rest from reference TRBV5-4 and TRBJ2-2 gives the full variable domain: ETGVTQSPTHLIKTRGQQVTLRCSSQSGHNTVSWYQQALGQGPQFIFQYYREEENGRGNFPPRFSGLQFPNYSSELNVNALELDDSALYLCASRLAGSGTGELFFGEGSRLTVL.

CDR3 protein: CASTLPGEDTEAFF. In DNA form, the CDR3 reads TGTGCCAGCACCCTACCCGGAGAGGACACTGAAGCTTTCTTT. The chain recombines TRBV5-4 with TRBJ1-1; D remains unclear. The CDR3 length is 14 residues. Trimming took off 6 bases at V and 3 bases at J, with 15 bases between the two ends. Germline CDR1 is SGHNT and CDR2 is YYREEE (reference sequence).

The V gene is TRBV15, the J gene TRBJ2-7; 10 positions match TRBD2. V dropped 8 bases and J dropped 4; count of bases not matched to a gene: 5. CDR3 length: 13 residues. Germline V gene sequence: CDR1 LNHNV, CDR2 YYDKDF (reference sequence). The CDR3 is CATRTSGSYEQYF. DNA of the CDR3: TGTGCCACCCGGACTAGCGGAAGTTACGAGCAGTACTTC.

V gene TRBV20-1 combines with J gene TRBJ2-7; TRBD1 matches at 7 bases. The J segment lost 6 bases and the V segment lost 2 bases, leaving 1 base of the junction unmatched. The CDR3 is 11 amino acids. Germline CDR1 DFQATT, CDR2 SNEGSKA (reference sequence). Written as DNA, the CDR3 is TGCAGTGCTAGATACAGGGGCGAGCAGTACTTC. Translation gives CSARYRGEQYF.

The J gene is TRBJ2-2, the V gene TRBV7-2; D might be TRBD2 (5 bases). V was shortened by 6 bases and J by 4 bases, with 15 bases between the two germline ends. The CDR3 extends over 15 amino acids. The germline gives CDR1 SGHTA, CDR2 FQGNSA. For the CDR3, the DNA is TGTGCCAGCAGTTCAAGGACGGGGTCCACCGGGGAGCTGTTTTTT. Its translation is CASSSRTGSTGELFF.

This clone was counted a single time. The chain recombines TRBV18 with TRBJ2-5; the D gene is possibly TRBD1 (7 bases). The CDR3 length is 14 residues. The germline V gene has CDR1 KGHSH and CDR2 LQKENI. V was clipped by 6 bases and J by 5 bases, with 16 bases between them. The CDR3 is CASSSQGGRETQYF. CDR3 nucleotide sequence: TGTGCCAGCTCGAGCCAGGGGGGCCGGGAGACCCAGTACTTC. Together with reference TRBV18 and TRBJ2-5, the CDR3 gives the full variable domain: NAGVMQNPRHLVRRRGQEARLRCSPMKGHSHVYWYRQLPEEGLKFMVYLQKENIIDESGMPKERFSAEFPKEGPSILRIQQVVRGDSAAYFCASSSQGGRETQYFGPGTRLLVL.

The chain recombines TRBV5-1 with TRBJ1-2; 7 bases agree with TRBD1. V lost 6 bases to trimming and J lost 7 bases; unmatched junction nucleotides: 12. Looked up from germline, CDR1 is SGHRS and CDR2 is YFSETQ. This CDR3 region has 14 residues. CDR3 region: CASKVGGPSGGYTF. The CDR3 DNA follows: TGCGCCAGCAAGGTAGGGGGCCCTTCGGGTGGCTACACCTTC.

The J gene is TRBJ2-5, the V gene TRBV7-9; 7 bases are a match to TRBD2. The CDR3 extends over 16 amino acids. Germline V gene sequence: CDR1 SEHNR, CDR2 FQNEAQ (reference sequence). J was trimmed by 4 bases and V by 1 base; bases with no gene match: 9. The CDR3 region is CASSLGGRERSETQYF. The DNA for the CDR3 is TGTGCCAGCAGCTTAGGTGGGCGGGAGAGGTCAGAGACCCAGTACTTC.

This chain connects TRBV6-5 to TRBJ1-2, with TRBD1 matching over 8 bases. The V and J ends lost 2 bases and 8 bases, in that order; junction bases with no gene match: 7. CDR1 is MNHEY and CDR2 is SVGAGI in the germline V gene. The CDR3 loop spans 14 amino acids. CDR3 nucleotide sequence: TGTGCCAGCAGTTACCAGGGGGCGAAATTCGGCTACACCTTC. It is translated as CASSYQGAKFGYTF.

This clone was observed a handful of times. This sequence joins TRBV12-3 or TRBV12-4 and TRBJ2-1, with TRBD1 matching over 9 bases. Trimming at V came to 6 bases and at J to 7 bases, leaving 4 bases not matched to a gene. The CDR3 covers 13 residues. CDR3 in amino acids: CASRGTGTNEQFF. Here the CDR3 DNA reads TGTGCCAGCAGGGGGACAGGGACTAATGAGCAGTTCTTC.

The V call is TRBV12-3 or TRBV12-4, the J call TRBJ1-1; D may be TRBD1 (6 bases). Trimming removed 3 bases from V and 8 bases from J, with 13 bases in between. The CDR3 sequence is 13 residues long. For the CDR3, the DNA is TGTGCCAGCAGTTTCCAGGGGCGCGGGGAAGCTTTCTTT. As protein: CASSFQGRGEAFF.

The rearrangement links TRBV6-2 or TRBV6-3 to TRBJ1-2, with a weak D call TRBD1 (5 bases). Germline CDR1 MNHEY, CDR2 SVGEGT. The CDR3 runs 13 residues. Trimming removed 2 bases at V and 7 bases at J, with 11 bases between. CDR3 nucleotide sequence: TGTGCCAGCAGTTACCGGGACTCTGCTGGCTACACCTTC. As protein: CASSYRDSAGYTF.

A single count supports this clone. The chain combines TRBV6-2 or TRBV6-3 with TRBJ2-7; a weak D match, TRBD2 (5 bases). CDR1 is MNHEY, CDR2 SVGEGT, per germline. Trimming removed 3 bases at V and 2 bases at J, with 11 bases between. This CDR3 region has 14 residues. CDR3 DNA sequence: TGTGCCAGCAGTTATATGCGGGTTACCTACGAGCAGTACTTC. As protein: CASSYMRVTYEQYF.

This sequence joins TRBV29-1 and TRBJ2-1, with 12 bases matching TRBD2. Per germline, CDR1 SQVTM and CDR2 ANQGSEA. There are 14 residues in the CDR3. V gave up 6 bases and J gave up 6 bases; unmatched junction bases: 6. CDR3 protein: CSVSSGRAINEQFF. The CDR3 DNA follows: TGCAGCGTCTCTAGCGGGAGGGCCATCAATGAGCAGTTCTTC.

The chain is built from TRBV27 and TRBJ2-7, with TRBD1 matching over 10 bases. The CDR3 is 16 residues long. The trim removed 0 bases at V and 0 bases at J, leaving 2 bases unmatched. CDR1 is MNHEY and CDR2 is SMNVEV in the germline V gene (reference sequence). CDR3 nucleotide sequence: TGTGCCAGCAGTTTATCGAGGACAGGGGGCTCCTACGAGCAGTACTTC. It translates to CASSLSRTGGSYEQYF.

On this clone: The sample holds other DNA sequences that translate to the same CDR3. The chain uses TRBV6-5 and TRBJ2-3; the D is unclear. Looked up from germline, CDR1 is MNHEY and CDR2 is SVGAGI. Trimming removed 5 bases from V and 0 bases from J, with 3 bases in between. The CDR3 has 12 residues. The CDR3 reads CASSRSTDTQYF. Here the CDR3 DNA reads TGTGCCAGCAGTCGGAGCACAGATACGCAGTATTTT.

The chain links TRBV11-2 to TRBJ2-3; TRBD2 matches 10 bases. In germline, CDR1 is SGHAT, CDR2 FQNNGV. CDR3 length equals 16 residues. With V trimmed by 0 bases and J by 6 bases, 6 bases remained unmatched. The CDR3 loop is CASSLEASGSKDTQYF. CDR3 bases: TGTGCCAGCAGCTTAGAGGCTAGCGGGAGTAAGGATACGCAGTATTTT.